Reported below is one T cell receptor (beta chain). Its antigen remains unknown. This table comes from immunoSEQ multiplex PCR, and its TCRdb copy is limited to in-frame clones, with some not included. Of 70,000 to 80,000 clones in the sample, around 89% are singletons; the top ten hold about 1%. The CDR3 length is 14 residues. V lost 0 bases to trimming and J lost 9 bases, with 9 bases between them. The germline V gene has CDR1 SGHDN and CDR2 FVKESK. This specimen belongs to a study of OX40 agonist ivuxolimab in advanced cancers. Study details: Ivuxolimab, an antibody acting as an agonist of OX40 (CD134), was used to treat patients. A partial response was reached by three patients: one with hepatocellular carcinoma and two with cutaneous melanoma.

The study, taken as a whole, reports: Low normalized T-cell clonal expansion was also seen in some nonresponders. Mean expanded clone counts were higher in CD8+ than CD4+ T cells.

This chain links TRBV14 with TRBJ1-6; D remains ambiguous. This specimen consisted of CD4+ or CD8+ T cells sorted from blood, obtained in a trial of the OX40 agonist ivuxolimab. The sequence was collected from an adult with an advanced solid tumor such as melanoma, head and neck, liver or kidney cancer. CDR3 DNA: TGTGCCAGCAGCCAAGATCATCCGGTTTCACCCCTCCACTTT. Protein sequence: CASSQDHPVSPLHF. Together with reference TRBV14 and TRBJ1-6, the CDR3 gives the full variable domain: EAGVTQFPSHSVIEKGQTVTLRCDPISGHDNLYWYRRVMGKEIKFLLHFVKESKQDESGMPNNRFLAERTGGTYSTLKVQPAELEDSGVYFCASSQDHPVSPLHFGNGTRLTVT.